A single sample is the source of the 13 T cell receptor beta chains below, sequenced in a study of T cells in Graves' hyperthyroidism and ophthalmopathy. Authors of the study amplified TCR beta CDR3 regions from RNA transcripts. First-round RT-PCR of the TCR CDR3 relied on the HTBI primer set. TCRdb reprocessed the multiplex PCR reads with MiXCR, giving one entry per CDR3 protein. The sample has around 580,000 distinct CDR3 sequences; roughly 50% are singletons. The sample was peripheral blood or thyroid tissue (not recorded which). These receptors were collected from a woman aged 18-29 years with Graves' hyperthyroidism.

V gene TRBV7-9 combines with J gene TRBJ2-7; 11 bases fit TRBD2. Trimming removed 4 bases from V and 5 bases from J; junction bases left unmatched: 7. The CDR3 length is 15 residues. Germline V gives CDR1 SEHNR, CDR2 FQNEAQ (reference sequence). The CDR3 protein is CASSYSGRGRDEQYF. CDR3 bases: TGTGCCAGCAGCTATAGCGGGAGGGGAAGGGACGAGCAGTACTTC.

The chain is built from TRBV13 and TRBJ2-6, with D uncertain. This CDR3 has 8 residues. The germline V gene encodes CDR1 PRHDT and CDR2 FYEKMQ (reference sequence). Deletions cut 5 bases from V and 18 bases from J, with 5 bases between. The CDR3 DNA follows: TGTGCCAGCAGCCCCCGGACTTTC. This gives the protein CASSPRTF.

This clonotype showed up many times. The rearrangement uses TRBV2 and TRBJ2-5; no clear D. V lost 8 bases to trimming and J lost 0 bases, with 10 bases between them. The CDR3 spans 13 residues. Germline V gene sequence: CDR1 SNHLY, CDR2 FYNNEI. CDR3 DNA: TGTGCCAGCCTCACAGCTTACCAAGAGACCCAGTACTTC. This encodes CASLTAYQETQYF.

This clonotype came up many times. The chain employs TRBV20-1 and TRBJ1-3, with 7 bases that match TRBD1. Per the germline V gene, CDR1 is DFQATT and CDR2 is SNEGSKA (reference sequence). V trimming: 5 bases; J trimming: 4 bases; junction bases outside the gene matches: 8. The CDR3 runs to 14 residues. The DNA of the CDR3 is TGCAGTGCTGCCGACAGGGCTCGCGGAAACACCATATATTTT. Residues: CSAADRARGNTIYF.

Here the CDR3 reads CASSSIEQFF. CDR3 DNA: TGTGCCAGCAGTTCCATTGAGCAGTTCTTC. V gene TRBV12-3 or TRBV12-4 combines with J gene TRBJ2-1, with D unclear. The V end was cut by 4 bases, the J end by 9 bases, with 4 bases between. This CDR3 is 10 amino acids long.

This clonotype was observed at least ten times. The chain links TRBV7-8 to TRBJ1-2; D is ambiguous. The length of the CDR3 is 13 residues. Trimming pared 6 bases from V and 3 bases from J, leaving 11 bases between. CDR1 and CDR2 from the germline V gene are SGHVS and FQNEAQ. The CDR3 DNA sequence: TGTGCCAGCAGTCGAGGGAGCCACTATGGCTACACCTTC. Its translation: CASSRGSHYGYTF.

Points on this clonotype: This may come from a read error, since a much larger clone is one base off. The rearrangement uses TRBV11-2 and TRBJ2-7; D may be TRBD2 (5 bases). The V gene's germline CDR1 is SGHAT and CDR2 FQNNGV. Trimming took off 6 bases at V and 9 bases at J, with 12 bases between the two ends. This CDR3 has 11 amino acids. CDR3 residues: CASRDPSGQYF. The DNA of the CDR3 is TGTGCCAGCAGAGACCCGAGCGGGCAGTACTTC. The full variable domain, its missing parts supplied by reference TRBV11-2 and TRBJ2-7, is EAGVAQSPRYKIIEKRQSVAFWCNPISGHATLYWYQQILGQGPKLLIQFQNNGVVDDSQLPKDRFSAERLKGVDSTLKIQPAKLEDSAVYLCASRDPSGQYFGPGTRLTVT.

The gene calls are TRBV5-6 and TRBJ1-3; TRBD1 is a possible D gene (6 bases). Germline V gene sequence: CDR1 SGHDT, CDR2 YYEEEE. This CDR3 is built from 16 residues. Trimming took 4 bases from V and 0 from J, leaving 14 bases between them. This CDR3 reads CASSTPTGFSGNTIYF. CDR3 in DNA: TGTGCCAGCAGCACCCCGACAGGTTTCTCTGGAAACACCATATATTTT.

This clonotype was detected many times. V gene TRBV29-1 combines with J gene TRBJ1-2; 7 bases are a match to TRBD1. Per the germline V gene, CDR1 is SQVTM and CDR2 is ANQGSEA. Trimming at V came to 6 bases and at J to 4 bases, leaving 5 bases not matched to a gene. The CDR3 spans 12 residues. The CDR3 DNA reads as TGCAGCGTAGGGGGCGCGGGCTATGGCTACACCTTC. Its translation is CSVGGAGYGYTF.

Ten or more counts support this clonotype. The CDR3, as DNA: TGCAGCGTTGAACAGGTGAACTCTGGAAACACCATATATTTT. Its protein product is CSVEQVNSGNTIYF. The J gene is TRBJ1-3, the V gene TRBV29-1, with no clear D. Trimming took 2 bases from V and 0 from J, leaving 8 bases between them. The CDR3 contains 14 residues. Germline V gene lookup returns CDR1 SQVTM and CDR2 ANQGSEA.

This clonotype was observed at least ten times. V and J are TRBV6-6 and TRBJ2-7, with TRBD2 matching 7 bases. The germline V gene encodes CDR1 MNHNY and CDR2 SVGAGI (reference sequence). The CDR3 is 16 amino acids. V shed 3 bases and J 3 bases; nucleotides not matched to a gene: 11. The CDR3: CASSYSQRDRFYEQYF. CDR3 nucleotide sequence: TGTGCCAGCAGTTATTCCCAGCGGGATCGTTTCTACGAGCAGTACTTC.

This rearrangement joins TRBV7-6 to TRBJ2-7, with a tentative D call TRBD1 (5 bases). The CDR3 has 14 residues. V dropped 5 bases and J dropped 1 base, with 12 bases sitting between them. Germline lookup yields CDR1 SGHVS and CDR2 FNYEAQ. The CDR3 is CASSRDAGSYEQYF. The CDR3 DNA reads TGTGCCAGCAGCAGGGATGCAGGGTCCTACGAGCAGTACTTC.

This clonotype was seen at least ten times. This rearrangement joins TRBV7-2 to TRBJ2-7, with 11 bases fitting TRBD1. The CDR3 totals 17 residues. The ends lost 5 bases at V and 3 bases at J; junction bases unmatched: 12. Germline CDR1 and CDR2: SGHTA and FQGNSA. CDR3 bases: TGTGCCAGCAGCCTAGGGAACCTGGGACAGGGGGACTACGAGCAGTACTTC. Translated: CASSLGNLGQGDYEQYF.